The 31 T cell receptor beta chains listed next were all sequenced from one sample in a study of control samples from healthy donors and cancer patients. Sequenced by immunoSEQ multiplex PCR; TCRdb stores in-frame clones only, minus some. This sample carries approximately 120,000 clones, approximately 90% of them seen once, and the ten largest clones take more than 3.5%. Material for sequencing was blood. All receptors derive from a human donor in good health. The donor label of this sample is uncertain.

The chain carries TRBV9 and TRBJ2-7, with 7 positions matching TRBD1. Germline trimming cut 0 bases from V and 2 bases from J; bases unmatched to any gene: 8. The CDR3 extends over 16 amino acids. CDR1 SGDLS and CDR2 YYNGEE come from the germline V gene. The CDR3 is CASSVAVATGTYEQYF. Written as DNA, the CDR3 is TGTGCCAGCAGCGTAGCCGTAGCGACAGGGACCTACGAGCAGTACTTC.

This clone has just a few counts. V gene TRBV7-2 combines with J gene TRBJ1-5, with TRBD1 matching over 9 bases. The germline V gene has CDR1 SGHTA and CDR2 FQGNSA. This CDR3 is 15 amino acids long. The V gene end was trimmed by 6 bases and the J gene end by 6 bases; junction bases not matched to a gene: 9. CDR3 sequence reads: CASSGTGTGGQPQHF. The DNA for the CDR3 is TGTGCCAGCAGTGGGACAGGGACAGGTGGTCAGCCCCAGCATTTT.

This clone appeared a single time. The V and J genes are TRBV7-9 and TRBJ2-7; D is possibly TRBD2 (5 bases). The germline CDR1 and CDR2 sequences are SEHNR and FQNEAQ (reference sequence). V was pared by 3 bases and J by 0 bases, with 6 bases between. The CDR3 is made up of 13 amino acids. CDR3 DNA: TGTGCCAGCAGCTTCGGGGACTCCTACGAGCAGTACTTC. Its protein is CASSFGDSYEQYF. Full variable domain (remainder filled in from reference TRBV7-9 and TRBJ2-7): DTGVSQNPRHKITKRGQNVTFRCDPISEHNRLYWYRQTLGQGPEFLTYFQNEAQLEKSRLLSDRFSAERPKGSFSTLEIQRTEQGDSAMYLCASSFGDSYEQYFGPGTRLTVT.

The CDR3 sequence: CATSEGAGNTIYF. The DNA for the CDR3 is TGTGCCACCAGTGAAGGAGCTGGAAACACCATATATTTT. The rearrangement joins TRBV24-1 to TRBJ1-3, with D hard to call. The germline V gene has CDR1 KGHDR and CDR2 SFDVKD. V was clipped by 4 bases and J by 2 bases, with 5 bases between them. This CDR3 region has 13 residues.

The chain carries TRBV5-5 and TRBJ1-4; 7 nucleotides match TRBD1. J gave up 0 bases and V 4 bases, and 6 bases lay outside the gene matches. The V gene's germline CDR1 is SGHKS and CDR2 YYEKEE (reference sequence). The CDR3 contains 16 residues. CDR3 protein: CASSKQGMATNEKLFF. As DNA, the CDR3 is TGTGCCAGCAGCAAACAGGGGATGGCAACTAATGAAAAACTGTTTTTT.

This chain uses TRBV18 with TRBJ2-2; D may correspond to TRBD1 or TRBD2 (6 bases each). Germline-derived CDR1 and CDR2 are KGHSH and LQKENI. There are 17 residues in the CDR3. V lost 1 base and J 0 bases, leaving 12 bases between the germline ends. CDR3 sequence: CASSPRVGGPNTGELFF. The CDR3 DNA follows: TGTGCCAGCTCACCACGAGTTGGGGGGCCGAACACCGGGGAGCTGTTTTTT. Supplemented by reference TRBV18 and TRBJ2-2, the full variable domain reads NAGVMQNPRHLVRRRGQEARLRCSPMKGHSHVYWYRQLPEEGLKFMVYLQKENIIDESGMPKERFSAEFPKEGPSILRIQQVVRGDSAAYFCASSPRVGGPNTGELFFGEGSRLTVL.

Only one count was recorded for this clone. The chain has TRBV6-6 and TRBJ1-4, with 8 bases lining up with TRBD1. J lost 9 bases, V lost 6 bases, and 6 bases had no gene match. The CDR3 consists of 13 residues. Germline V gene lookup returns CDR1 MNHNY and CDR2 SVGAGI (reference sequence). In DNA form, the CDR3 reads TGTGCCAGCAGCTTGGGACAGGACCAAAAACTGTTTTTT. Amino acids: CASSLGQDQKLFF.

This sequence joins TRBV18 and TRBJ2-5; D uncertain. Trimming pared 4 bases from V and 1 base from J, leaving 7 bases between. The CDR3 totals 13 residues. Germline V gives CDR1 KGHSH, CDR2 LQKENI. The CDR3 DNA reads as TGTGCCAGCTCACGGGCAAGCCAAGAGACCCAGTACTTC. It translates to CASSRASQETQYF.

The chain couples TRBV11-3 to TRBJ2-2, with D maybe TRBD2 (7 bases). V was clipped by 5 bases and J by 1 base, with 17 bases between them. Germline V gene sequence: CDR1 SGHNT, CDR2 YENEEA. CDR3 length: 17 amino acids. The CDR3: CASSALGGTRNTGELFF. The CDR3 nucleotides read TGTGCCAGCAGCGCACTGGGGGGGACAAGGAACACCGGGGAGCTGTTTTTT.

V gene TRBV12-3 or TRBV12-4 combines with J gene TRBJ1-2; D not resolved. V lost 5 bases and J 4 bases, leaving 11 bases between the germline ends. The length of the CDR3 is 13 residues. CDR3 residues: CASSRDSSYGYTF. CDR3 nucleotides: TGTGCCAGCAGTCGTGATTCGAGCTATGGCTACACCTTC.

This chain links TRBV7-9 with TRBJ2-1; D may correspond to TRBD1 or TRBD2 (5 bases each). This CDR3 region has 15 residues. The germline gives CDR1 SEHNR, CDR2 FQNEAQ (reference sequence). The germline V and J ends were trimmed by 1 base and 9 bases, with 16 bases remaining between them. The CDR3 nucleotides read TGTGCCAGCAGCTTAGAGGACGGGACCGGGCCTGAGCAGTTCTTC. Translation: CASSLEDGTGPEQFF.

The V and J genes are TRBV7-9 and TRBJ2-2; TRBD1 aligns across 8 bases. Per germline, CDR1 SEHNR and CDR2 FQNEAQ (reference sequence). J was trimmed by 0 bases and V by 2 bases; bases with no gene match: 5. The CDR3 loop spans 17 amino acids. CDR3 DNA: TGTGCCAGCAGCTTACCAGGGGGCGAGGCGAACACCGGGGAGCTGTTTTTT. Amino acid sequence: CASSLPGGEANTGELFF.

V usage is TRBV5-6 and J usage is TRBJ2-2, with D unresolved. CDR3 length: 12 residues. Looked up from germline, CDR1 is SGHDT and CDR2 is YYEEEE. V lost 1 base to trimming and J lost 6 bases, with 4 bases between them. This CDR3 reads CASSLIPGELFF. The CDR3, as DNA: TGTGCCAGCAGCTTGATTCCCGGGGAGCTGTTTTTT.

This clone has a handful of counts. The chain's CDR3 is CASSMQSGLSSYNEQFF. The CDR3 DNA reads TGTGCCAGTAGTATGCAGAGCGGTCTGAGCTCCTACAATGAGCAGTTCTTC. The V gene is TRBV19, the J gene TRBJ2-1; maybe TRBD2 (5 bases). CDR1 and CDR2 from the germline V gene are LNHDA and SQIVND (reference sequence). This CDR3 comprises 17 residues. Trimming took 3 bases from V and 0 from J, leaving 15 bases between them.

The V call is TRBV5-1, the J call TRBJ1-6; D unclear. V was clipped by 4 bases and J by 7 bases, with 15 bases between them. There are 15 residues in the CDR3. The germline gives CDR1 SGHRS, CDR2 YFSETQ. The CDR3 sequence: CASSRAGTENSPLHF. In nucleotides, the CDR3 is TGCGCCAGCAGCAGAGCCGGAACAGAAAATTCACCCCTCCACTTT.

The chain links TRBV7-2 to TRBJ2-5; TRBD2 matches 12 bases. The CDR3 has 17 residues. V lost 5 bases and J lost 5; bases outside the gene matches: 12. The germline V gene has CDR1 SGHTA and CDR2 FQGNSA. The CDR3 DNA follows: TGTGCCAGCAGCCCACTGACTAGCGGGGGTTTTGGGGAGACCCAGTACTTC. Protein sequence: CASSPLTSGGFGETQYF.

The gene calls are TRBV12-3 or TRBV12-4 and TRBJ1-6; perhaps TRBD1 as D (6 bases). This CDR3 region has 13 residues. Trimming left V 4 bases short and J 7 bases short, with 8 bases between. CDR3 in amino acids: CASSSTGNSPLHF. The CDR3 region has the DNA TGTGCCAGCAGTTCGACAGGAAATTCACCCCTCCACTTT.

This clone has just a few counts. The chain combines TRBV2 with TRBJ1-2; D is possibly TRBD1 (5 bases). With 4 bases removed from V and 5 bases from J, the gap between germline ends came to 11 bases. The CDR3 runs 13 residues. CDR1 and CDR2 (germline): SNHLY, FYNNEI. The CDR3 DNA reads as TGTGCCAGCAGTGTTAGGTCAGGGTATGGCTACACCTTC. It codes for CASSVRSGYGYTF.

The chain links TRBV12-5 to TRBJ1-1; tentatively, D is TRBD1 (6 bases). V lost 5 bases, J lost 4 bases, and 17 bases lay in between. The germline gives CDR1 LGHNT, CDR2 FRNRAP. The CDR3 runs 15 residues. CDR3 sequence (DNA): TGTGCTAGTGGTCTCGACGTCACAGGGAGCACTGAAGCTTTCTTT. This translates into CASGLDVTGSTEAFF.

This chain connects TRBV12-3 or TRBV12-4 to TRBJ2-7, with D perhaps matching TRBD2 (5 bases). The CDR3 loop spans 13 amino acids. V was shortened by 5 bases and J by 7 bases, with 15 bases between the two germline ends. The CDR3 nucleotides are TGTGCCAGCAGTGCCCAGGTTCGGGGTGAGCAGTACTTC. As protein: CASSAQVRGEQYF.

The CDR3 loop is CASSLDRVGTGELFF. The DNA of the CDR3 is TGTGCCAGCAGCCTGGACAGGGTGGGCACCGGGGAGCTGTTTTTT. The chain links TRBV2 to TRBJ2-2; 8 nucleotides line up with TRBD1. The germline V gene has CDR1 SNHLY and CDR2 FYNNEI. This CDR3 is 15 amino acids long. The ends lost 6 bases at V and 4 bases at J; junction bases unmatched: 7.

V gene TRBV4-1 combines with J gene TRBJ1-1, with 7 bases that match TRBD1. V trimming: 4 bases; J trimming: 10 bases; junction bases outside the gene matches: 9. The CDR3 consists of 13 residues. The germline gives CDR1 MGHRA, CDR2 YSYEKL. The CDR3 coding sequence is TGCGCCAGCAGCCCTAGACAGGGAGGGGTAGCTTTCTTT. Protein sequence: CASSPRQGGVAFF.

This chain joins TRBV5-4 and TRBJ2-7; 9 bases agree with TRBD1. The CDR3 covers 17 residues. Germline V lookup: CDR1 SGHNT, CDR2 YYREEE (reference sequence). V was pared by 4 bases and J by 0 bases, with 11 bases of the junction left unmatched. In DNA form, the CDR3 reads TGTGCCAGCAGCCCAACGGGACAGGGCGATTACTCCTACGAGCAGTACGTC. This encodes CASSPTGQGDYSYEQYV.

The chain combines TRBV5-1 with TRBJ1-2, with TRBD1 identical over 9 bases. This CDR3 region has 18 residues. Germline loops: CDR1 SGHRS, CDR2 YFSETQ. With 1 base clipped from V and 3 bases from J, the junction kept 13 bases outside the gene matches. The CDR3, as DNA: TGCGCCAGCAGCTTGTTTGCGGGACAGGGCTTTCGGGACTATGGCTACACCTTC. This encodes CASSLFAGQGFRDYGYTF.

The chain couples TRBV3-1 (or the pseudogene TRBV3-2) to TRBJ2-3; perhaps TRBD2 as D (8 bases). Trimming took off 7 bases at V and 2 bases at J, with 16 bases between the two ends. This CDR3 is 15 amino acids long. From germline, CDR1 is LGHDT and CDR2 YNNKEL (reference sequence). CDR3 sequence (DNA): TGTGCCAGCAACAGGGGTAGCGGGGACACAGATACGCAGTATTTT. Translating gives CASNRGSGDTDTQYF.

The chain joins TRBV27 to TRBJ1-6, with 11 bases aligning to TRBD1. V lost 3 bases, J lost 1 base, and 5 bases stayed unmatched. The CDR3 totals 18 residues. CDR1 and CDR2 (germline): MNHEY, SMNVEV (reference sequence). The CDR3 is CASSFRGQGASYNSPLHF. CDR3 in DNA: TGTGCCAGCAGTTTCCGCGGACAGGGGGCATCCTATAATTCACCCCTCCACTTT.

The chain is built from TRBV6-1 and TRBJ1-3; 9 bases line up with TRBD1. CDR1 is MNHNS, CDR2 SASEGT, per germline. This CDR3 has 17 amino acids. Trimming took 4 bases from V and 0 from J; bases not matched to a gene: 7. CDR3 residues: CASSARQGGASGNTIYF. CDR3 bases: TGTGCCAGCAGTGCCCGACAGGGGGGGGCCTCTGGAAACACCATATATTTT.

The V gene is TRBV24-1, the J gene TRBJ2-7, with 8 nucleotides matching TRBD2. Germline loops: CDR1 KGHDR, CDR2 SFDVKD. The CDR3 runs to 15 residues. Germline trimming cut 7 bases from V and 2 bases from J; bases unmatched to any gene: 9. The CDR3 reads CATSPTSGRTYEQYF. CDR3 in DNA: TGTGCCACCAGCCCTACTAGCGGAAGAACCTACGAGCAGTACTTC.

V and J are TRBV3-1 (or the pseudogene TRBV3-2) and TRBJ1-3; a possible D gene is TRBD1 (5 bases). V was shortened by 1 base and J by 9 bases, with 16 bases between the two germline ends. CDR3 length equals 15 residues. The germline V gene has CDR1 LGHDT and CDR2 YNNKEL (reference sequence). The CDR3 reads CASSQGGGRLGTIYF. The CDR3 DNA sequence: TGTGCCAGCAGCCAAGGGGGCGGCAGGTTGGGCACCATATATTTT.

DNA for the CDR3: TGTGCCAGCAGCTTCCCCTCCAGGGGAACTGAAGCTTTCTTT. Its protein is CASSFPSRGTEAFF. The V call is TRBV5-8, the J call TRBJ1-1, with D maybe TRBD1 (6 bases). The CDR3 is 14 residues long. Germline values: CDR1 SGHTS, CDR2 YDEGEE. Deletions cut 2 bases from V and 5 bases from J, with 13 bases between.

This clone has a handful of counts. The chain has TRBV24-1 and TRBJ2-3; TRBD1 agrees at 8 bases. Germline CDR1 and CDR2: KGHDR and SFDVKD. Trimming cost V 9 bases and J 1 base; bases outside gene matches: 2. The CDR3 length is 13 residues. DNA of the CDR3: TGTGCCACCGGGGGACAGGGCACAGATACGCAGTATTTT. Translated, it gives CATGGQGTDTQYF.